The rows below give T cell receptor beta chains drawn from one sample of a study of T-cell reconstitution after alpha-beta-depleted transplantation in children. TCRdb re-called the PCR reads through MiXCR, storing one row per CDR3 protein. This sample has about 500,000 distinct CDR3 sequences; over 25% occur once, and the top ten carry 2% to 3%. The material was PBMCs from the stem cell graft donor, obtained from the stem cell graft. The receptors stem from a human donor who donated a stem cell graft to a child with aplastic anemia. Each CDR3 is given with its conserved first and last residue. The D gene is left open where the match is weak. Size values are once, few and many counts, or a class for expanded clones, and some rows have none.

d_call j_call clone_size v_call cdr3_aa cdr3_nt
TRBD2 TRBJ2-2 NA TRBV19 CASRGTSGTTGELFF TGTGCCAGTAGAGGGACTAGCGGGACGACCGGGGAGCTGTTTTTT
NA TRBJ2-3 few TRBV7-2 CASSLLRGDTQYF TGTGCCAGCAGTCTTCTCCGCGGAGATACGCAGTATTTT
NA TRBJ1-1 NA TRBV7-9 CASSLALRPYTEAFF TGTGCCAGCAGCTTAGCCCTCCGCCCCTACACTGAAGCTTTCTTT
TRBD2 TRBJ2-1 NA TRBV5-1 CASRTKTSIYNEQFF TGCGCCAGCAGAACGAAGACTAGCATTTACAATGAGCAGTTCTTC
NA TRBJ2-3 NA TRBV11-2 CASSLGYGQKADTQYF TGTGCCAGCAGCTTAGGATATGGGCAAAAGGCAGATACGCAGTATTTT
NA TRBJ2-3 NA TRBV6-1 CASTQTKVAGTDTQYF TGTGCCAGCACCCAAACCAAGGTAGCGGGCACAGATACGCAGTATTTT
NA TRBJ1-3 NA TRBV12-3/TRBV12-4 CASSLRRDGNTIYF TGTGCCAGCAGTTTGAGGAGAGATGGAAACACCATATATTTT
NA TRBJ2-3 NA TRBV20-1 CSARVGGFTDTQYF TGCAGTGCTAGGGTTGGCGGGTTCACAGATACGCAGTATTTT
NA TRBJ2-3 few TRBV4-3 CASSQVGTGSTDTQYF TGCGCCAGCAGCCAAGTAGGGACGGGGAGCACAGATACGCAGTATTTT
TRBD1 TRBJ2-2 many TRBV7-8 CASSTGTANTGELFF TGTGCCAGCAGCACCGGGACAGCGAACACCGGGGAGCTGTTTTTT